This entry concerns a single TCR beta chain. The antigen is not known. The CDR3 extends over 15 amino acids. Germline values: CDR1 SGDLS, CDR2 YYNGEE. The V and J ends lost 3 bases and 5 bases respectively, with 18 bases between them. This sample is drawn from a study of T cell responses to AZD1222 COVID-19 vaccine. Findings and caveats of the study: Spike-specific TCR breadth and depth were elevated following two AZD1222 doses. Most donors were white British and more were female, and clonal diversity was possibly underestimated. Unmutated variant regions are reportedly targeted by nearly half of spike-specific TCRs. Seropositive at baseline were only a handful of AZD1222 recipients.

This table comes from immunoSEQ multiplex PCR, and its TCRdb copy is limited to in-frame clones, with some not included. The sample holds about 110,000 clones, approximately 88% seen once. The J gene is TRBJ2-7, the V gene TRBV9, with D possibly called TRBD1 or TRBD2 (5 bases each). The source was peripheral blood, collected on day 0 of MenACWY control vaccination. The receptor comes from an adult in good health. CDR3 amino acids: CASSEGRAGSHEQYF. The CDR3 region has the DNA TGTGCCAGCAGCGAGGGGCGTGCAGGGAGCCACGAGCAGTACTTC. The whole variable domain, filled in from reference TRBV9 and TRBJ2-7, reads DSGVTQTPKHLITATGQRVTLRCSPRSGDLSVYWYQQSLDQGLQFLIQYYNGEERAKGNILERFSAQQFPDLHSELNLSSLELGDSALYFCASSEGRAGSHEQYFGPGTRLTVT.